This T cell receptor (beta chain) derives from a study of beta chain features in type 1 diabetes. Looked up from germline, CDR1 is SGHNT and CDR2 is YYREEE (reference sequence). This CDR3 contains 15 residues. The V gene lost 0 bases and the J gene lost 9 bases, with 13 bases spanning the gap. Overall study results and limits: Moderately but significantly shorter TCRB CDR3s were found in Type 1 diabetes patients in all four CD4+ subsets.

Naive, central memory, regulatory and stem cell-like memory cells within the CD4+ compartment were sorted using CD45RO/CCR7/CD25/CD127/CD95/CD27. In regard to this clone: Its antigen is unknown.

The investigators reverse transcribed all of the isolated RNA, so they sequenced expressed TCRB transcripts. Assay used: immunoSEQ multiplex PCR; TCRdb lists only in-frame clones, some missing. The repertoire consists of under 300,000 clones, with roughly 11% occurring once and the leading ten covering more than 0.015%. The TCR comes from a man in his thirties or forties with type 1 diabetes. Input material: naive CD4+ T cells from blood. The chain joins TRBV5-4 to TRBJ1-6; D not certain. The CDR3 loop reads CASSLASGLGSPLHF. The CDR3 DNA is TGTGCCAGCAGCTTGGCCTCAGGTTTGGGTTCACCCCTCCACTTT.